Shown below are 19 T cell receptor beta chains from a single sample sequenced in a study of cytotoxic CD8 clonotypes in ibrutinib-treated CLL. Only in-frame clones appear in the TCRdb table, and some are missing; sequencing was by immunoSEQ multiplex PCR. The data hold under 9,500 clones, with over 60% observed a single time. Material: PBMCs, obtained before ibrutinib treatment. These receptors were collected from a human donor with chronic lymphocytic leukemia.

The chain combines TRBV28 with TRBJ1-4; the D is unclear. Trimming took 3 bases from V and 7 from J, leaving 6 bases between them. Germline assignment: CDR1 MDHEN and CDR2 SYDVKM. CDR3 size: 12 residues. Here the CDR3 DNA reads TGTGCCAGCAGTTTCGGCGGTGAAAAACTGTTTTTT. This gives the protein CASSFGGEKLFF.

The chain has TRBV28 and TRBJ2-7, with a possible D match to TRBD1 (5 bases). Germline assignment: CDR1 MDHEN and CDR2 SYDVKM. The ends were cut back, 7 bases at V and 3 bases at J, with 16 bases in the middle. CDR3 size: 14 residues. The CDR3 spells CASNRPGDSYEQYF. The CDR3 region has the DNA TGTGCCAGCAATCGACCCGGAGACAGCTACGAGCAGTACTTC.

J is TRBJ1-2 and V is TRBV30; D is possibly TRBD1 (5 bases). Germline CDR1 is GTSNPN and CDR2 is SVGIG (reference sequence). Deletions cut 3 bases from V and 8 bases from J, with 19 bases between. The CDR3 runs 14 residues. CDR3: CAWSANRGGGGYTF. Here the CDR3 DNA reads TGTGCCTGGAGCGCGAACCGGGGCGGCGGGGGCTACACCTTC. Full variable domain (missing parts from reference TRBV30 and TRBJ1-2): SQTIHQWPATLVQPVGSPLSLECTVEGTSNPNLYWYRQAAGRGLQLLFYSVGIGQISSEVPQNLSASRPQDRQFILSSKKLLLSDSGFYLCAWSANRGGGGYTFGSGTRLTVV.

The chain is built from TRBV6-1 and TRBJ2-3; TRBD2 aligns across 15 bases. This CDR3 region has 19 residues. Losses at the gene ends were 2 bases for V and 4 bases for J; bases not matched to a gene: 10. In germline, CDR1 is MNHNS, CDR2 SASEGT. CDR3 region: CASSERGLAGGPRADTQYF. Written as DNA, the CDR3 is TGTGCCAGCAGTGAAAGAGGACTAGCGGGAGGGCCTCGGGCAGATACGCAGTATTTT.

The chain uses TRBV5-3 and TRBJ2-6; possibly TRBD1 for D (5 bases). TRBV5-3 is classed as an ORF, of uncertain function. V was pared by 7 bases and J by 5 bases, with 22 bases between. This CDR3 is built from 17 residues. In DNA, the CDR3 is TGTGCCAGATTTAAAACAGGTGAACAAAGTCGGGCCAACGTCCTGACTTTC. Its protein is CARFKTGEQSRANVLTF.

The chain couples TRBV9 to TRBJ1-5; TRBD1 agrees at 7 bases. The CDR3 spans 15 residues. Germline CDR1 reads SGDLS; CDR2 reads YYNGEE. With 3 bases clipped from V and 1 base from J, the junction kept 4 bases outside the gene matches. Here the CDR3 DNA reads TGTGCCAGCAGCGCCGGGACAGTGAGCAATCAGCCCCAGCATTTT. It is translated as CASSAGTVSNQPQHF. Complete variable domain (other parts from reference TRBV9 and TRBJ1-5): DSGVTQTPKHLITATGQRVTLRCSPRSGDLSVYWYQQSLDQGLQFLIQYYNGEERAKGNILERFSAQQFPDLHSELNLSSLELGDSALYFCASSAGTVSNQPQHFGDGTRLSIL.

This chain uses TRBV19 with TRBJ2-6, with D possibly TRBD2 on 5 matching bases. Germline CDR1 LNHDA, CDR2 SQIVND (reference sequence). Trimming removed 3 bases from V and 0 bases from J, with 15 bases in between. This CDR3 contains 18 residues. The CDR3 here is CASSMGRTGSSGANVLTF. As DNA, the CDR3 is TGTGCCAGTAGTATGGGCAGGACGGGGAGCTCTGGGGCCAACGTCCTGACTTTC. The whole variable domain, remainder taken from reference TRBV19 and TRBJ2-6, is DGGITQSPKYLFRKEGQNVTLSCEQNLNHDAMYWYRQDPGQGLRLIYYSQIVNDFQKGDIAEGYSVSREKKESFPLTVTSAQKNPTAFYLCASSMGRTGSSGANVLTFGAGSRLTVL.

This clone was seen a handful of times. The chain employs TRBV27 and TRBJ2-2; 10 nucleotides align to TRBD2. The V gene's germline CDR1 is MNHEY and CDR2 SMNVEV (reference sequence). V dropped 3 bases and J dropped 6; count of bases not matched to a gene: 10. The CDR3 sequence is 17 residues long. CDR3 residues: CASSFKLAGWLPGELFF. CDR3 DNA sequence: TGTGCCAGCAGTTTCAAACTAGCGGGATGGTTGCCCGGGGAGCTGTTTTTT.

The chain recombines TRBV29-1 with TRBJ2-1; possible D gene TRBD1, 6 bases. The CDR3 contains 12 residues. Trimming shortened V by 3 bases and J by 7 bases, and 10 bases separated the two germline ends. The germline V gene encodes CDR1 SQVTM and CDR2 ANQGSEA. CDR3 region: CSVDLGANEQFF. In nucleotides, the CDR3 is TGCAGCGTTGATTTGGGGGCGAATGAGCAGTTCTTC.

The chain carries TRBV6-1 and TRBJ1-6; possible D gene TRBD1, 5 bases. This CDR3 region has 15 residues. CDR1 is MNHNS, CDR2 SASEGT, per germline. Trimming took 8 bases from V and 5 from J, leaving 16 bases between them. The CDR3 protein is CASGGRRVDNSPLHF. CDR3 bases: TGTGCCAGCGGGGGTAGACGGGTCGATAATTCACCCCTCCACTTT.

The chain uses TRBV19 and TRBJ1-4; D unclear. Trimming left V 4 bases short and J 7 bases short, with 13 bases between. This CDR3 contains 14 residues. Looked up from germline, CDR1 is LNHDA and CDR2 is SQIVND (reference sequence). The CDR3 nucleotides are TGTGCCAGTAGTACAAGGAGGACGGCTGAAAAACTGTTTTTT. The encoded protein is CASSTRRTAEKLFF.

This chain joins TRBV7-6 and TRBJ1-1; a weak D match, TRBD1 (5 bases). Germline CDR1 SGHVS, CDR2 FNYEAQ. CDR3 length equals 13 residues. V was pared by 6 bases and J by 8 bases, with 16 bases between. CDR3 sequence (DNA): TGTGCCAGCAGATCGACAGTAGCCAACGAAGCTTTCTTT. Translated, it gives CASRSTVANEAFF.

J is TRBJ2-3 and V is TRBV11-3; the D gene could be TRBD1 or TRBD2 (6 bases each). The germline V and J ends were trimmed by 5 bases and 5 bases, with 14 bases remaining between them. This CDR3 comprises 14 residues. Germline CDR1 reads SGHNT; CDR2 reads YENEEA. The CDR3 protein is CASSRGGPGDTQYF. CDR3 in DNA: TGTGCCAGCAGCCGTGGGGGGCCAGGAGATACGCAGTATTTT.

This chain connects TRBV7-4 to TRBJ2-5; TRBD1 aligns across 9 bases. CDR3 length: 15 residues. Germline V CDR1 and CDR2: SGHVT, SQSDAQ. J gave up 5 bases and V 5 bases, and 9 bases lay outside the gene matches. The CDR3 is CASSAGQGGRETQYF. The CDR3 DNA sequence: TGTGCCAGCAGCGCGGGACAGGGAGGGCGGGAGACCCAGTACTTC.

V is TRBV28 and J is TRBJ1-2, with 7 nucleotides matching TRBD1. Per the germline V gene, CDR1 is MDHEN and CDR2 is SYDVKM. This CDR3 comprises 12 residues. V lost 5 bases, J lost 7 bases, and 4 bases stayed unmatched. In DNA form, the CDR3 reads TGTGCCAGCAGTCCCACAGGGGCTGGCTACACCTTC. Encoded protein: CASSPTGAGYTF.

CDR3 nucleotide sequence: TGTGCCAGCAGCTTGCGGACGGACAACTATGGCTACACCTTC. Translated: CASSLRTDNYGYTF. The chain has TRBV7-2 and TRBJ1-2; no reliable D call. Germline CDR1 reads SGHTA; CDR2 reads FQGNSA. The CDR3 is 14 amino acids. The V end lost 3 bases, the J end lost 2 bases, and 10 bases lay between the germline ends.

The V call is TRBV5-8, the J call TRBJ2-1, with D possibly matching TRBD2 (8 bases). V lost 4 bases and J lost 1, with 12 bases in between. The CDR3 is 15 residues long. Per germline, CDR1 SGHTS and CDR2 YDEGEE. CDR3 amino acids: CASSRGGQSYNEQFF. The CDR3 DNA sequence: TGTGCCAGCAGCCGGGGGGGACAGTCCTACAATGAGCAGTTCTTC.

The chain recombines TRBV5-8 with TRBJ2-5; D possibly matches TRBD1 or TRBD2 (5 bases each). The ends were cut back, 0 bases at V and 3 bases at J, with 9 bases in the middle. This CDR3 is 14 amino acids long. Germline CDR1 and CDR2: SGHTS and YDEGEE. The DNA for the CDR3 is TGTGCCAGCAGCTTGGTTCGAGGGGAAGAGACCCAGTACTTC. This gives the protein CASSLVRGEETQYF.

The chain uses TRBV28 and TRBJ2-7, with D possibly being TRBD2 (5 bases). Germline V gene lookup returns CDR1 MDHEN and CDR2 SYDVKM. The CDR3 consists of 14 residues. CDR3 amino acids: CVTTSGKNSYEQYF. CDR3 bases: TGTGTGACTACGTCGGGTAAGAACTCCTACGAGCAGTACTTC. The full variable domain, with the rest looked up from reference TRBV28 and TRBJ2-7, is DVKVTQSSRYLVKRTGEKVFLECVQDMDHENMFWYRQDPGLGLRLIYFSYDVKMKEKGDIPEGYSVSREKKERFSLILESASTNQTSMYLCVTTSGKNSYEQYFGPGTRLTVT.